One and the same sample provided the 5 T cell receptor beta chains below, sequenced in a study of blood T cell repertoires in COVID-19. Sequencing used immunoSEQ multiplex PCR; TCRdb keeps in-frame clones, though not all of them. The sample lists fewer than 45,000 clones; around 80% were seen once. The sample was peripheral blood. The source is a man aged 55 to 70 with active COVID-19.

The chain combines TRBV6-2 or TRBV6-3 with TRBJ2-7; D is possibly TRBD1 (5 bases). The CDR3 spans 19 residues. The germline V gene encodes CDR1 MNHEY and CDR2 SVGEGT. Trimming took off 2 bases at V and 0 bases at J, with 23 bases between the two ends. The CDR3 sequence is CASSYRLTTRQPYSYEQYF. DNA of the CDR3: TGTGCCAGCAGTTACCGTCTTACAACTCGACAGCCCTACTCCTACGAGCAGTACTTC.

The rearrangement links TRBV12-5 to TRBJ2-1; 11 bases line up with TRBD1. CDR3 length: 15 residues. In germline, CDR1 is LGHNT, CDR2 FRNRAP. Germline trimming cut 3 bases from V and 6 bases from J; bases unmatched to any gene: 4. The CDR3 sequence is CASGLGTGGSNEQFF. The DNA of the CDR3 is TGTGCTAGTGGTTTAGGGACAGGGGGTTCCAATGAGCAGTTCTTC.

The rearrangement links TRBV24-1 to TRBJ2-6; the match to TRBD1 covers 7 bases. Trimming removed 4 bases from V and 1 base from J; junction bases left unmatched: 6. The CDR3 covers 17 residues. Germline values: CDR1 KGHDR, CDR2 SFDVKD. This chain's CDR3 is CATSDGTEISGANVLTF. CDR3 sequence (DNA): TGTGCCACCAGTGACGGGACAGAGATATCTGGGGCCAACGTCCTGACTTTC.

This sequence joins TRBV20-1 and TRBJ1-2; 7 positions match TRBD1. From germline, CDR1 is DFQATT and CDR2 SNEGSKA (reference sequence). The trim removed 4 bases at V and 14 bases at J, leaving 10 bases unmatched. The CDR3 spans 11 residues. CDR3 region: CSAILGTAGTF. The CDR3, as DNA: TGCAGTGCTATCCTTGGGACAGCCGGAACCTTC.

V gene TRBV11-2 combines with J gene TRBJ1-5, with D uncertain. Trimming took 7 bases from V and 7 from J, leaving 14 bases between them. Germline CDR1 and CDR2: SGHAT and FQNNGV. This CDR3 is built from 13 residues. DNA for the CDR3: TGTGCCAGCACATCTTGGGAGGTACAGCCCCAGCATTTT. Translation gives CASTSWEVQPQHF.